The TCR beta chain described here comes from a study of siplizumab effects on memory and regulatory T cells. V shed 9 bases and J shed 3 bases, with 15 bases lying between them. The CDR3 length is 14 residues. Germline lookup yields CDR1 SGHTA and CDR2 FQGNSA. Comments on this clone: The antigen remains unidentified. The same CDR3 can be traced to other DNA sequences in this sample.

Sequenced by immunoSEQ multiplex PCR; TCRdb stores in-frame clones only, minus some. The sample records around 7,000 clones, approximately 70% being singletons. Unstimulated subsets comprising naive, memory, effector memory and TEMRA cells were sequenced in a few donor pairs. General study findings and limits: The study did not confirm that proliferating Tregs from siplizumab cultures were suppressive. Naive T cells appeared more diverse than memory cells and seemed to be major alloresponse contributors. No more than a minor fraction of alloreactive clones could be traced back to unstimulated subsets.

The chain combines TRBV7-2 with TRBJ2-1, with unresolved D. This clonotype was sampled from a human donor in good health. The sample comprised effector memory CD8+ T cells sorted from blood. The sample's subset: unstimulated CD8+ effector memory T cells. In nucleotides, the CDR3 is TGTGCCAGTATCCCCGGTGTGGGCTACAATGAGCAGTTCTTC. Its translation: CASIPGVGYNEQFF.